This T cell receptor beta chain was captured by sequencing in a study of CD8+CD57+ T cells in acquired aplastic anemia. Study at large: Isolated CD4+ and CD8+ cells, once sorted, yielded DNA averaging about 3.1 ug.

CDR3 and TCR beta VDJ profiling relied on genomic DNA as the template. MiXCR, applied by TCRdb to the reads, yields one record per CDR3 protein. This table holds around 190,000 distinct CDR3 sequences, less than 65% found once. This clonotype was picked up many times. Germline-derived CDR1 and CDR2 are MNHNY and SVGAGI (reference sequence). V was trimmed by 2 bases and J by 4 bases, leaving 11 bases between them. The CDR3 totals 14 residues. This chain links TRBV6-6 with TRBJ1-2, with D maybe TRBD1 (6 bases). This TCR was sampled from a human donor in good health, serving as a control. The sequenced material came from sorted CD4+, CD8+, or CD8+CD57+ T cells (not recorded which) from PBMCs. The CDR3 DNA reads TGTGCCAGCAGTTACACAGACAGGCCCTATGGCTACACCTTC. It is translated as CASSYTDRPYGYTF.